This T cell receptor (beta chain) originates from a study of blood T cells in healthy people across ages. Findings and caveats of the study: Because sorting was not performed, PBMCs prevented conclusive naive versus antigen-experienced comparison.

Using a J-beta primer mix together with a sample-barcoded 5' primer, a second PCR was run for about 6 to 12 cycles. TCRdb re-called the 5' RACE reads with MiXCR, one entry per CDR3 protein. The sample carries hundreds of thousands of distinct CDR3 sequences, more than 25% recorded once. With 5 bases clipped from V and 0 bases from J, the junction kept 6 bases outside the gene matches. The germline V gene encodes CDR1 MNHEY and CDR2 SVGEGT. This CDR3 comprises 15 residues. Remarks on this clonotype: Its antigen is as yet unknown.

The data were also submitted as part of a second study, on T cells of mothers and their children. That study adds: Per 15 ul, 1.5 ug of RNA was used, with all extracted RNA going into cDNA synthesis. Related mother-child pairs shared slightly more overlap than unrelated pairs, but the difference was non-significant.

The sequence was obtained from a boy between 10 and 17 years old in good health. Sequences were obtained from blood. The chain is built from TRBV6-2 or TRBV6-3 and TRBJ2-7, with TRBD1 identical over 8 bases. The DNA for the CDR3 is TGTGCCAGCAGTCCCACAGGGGGAGGCTCCTACGAGCAGTACTTC. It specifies CASSPTGGGSYEQYF.